The 25 T cell receptor beta chains given below trace back to one sample, sequenced in a study of PD-L1 blockade in urothelial cancer. The time point is: pretreatment peripheral blood. Using immunoSEQ multiplex PCR, the repertoire was profiled, and TCRdb retains in-frame clones only, with some absent. This table holds some 45,000 clones, 80% found once. The starting material was PBMCs, obtained around atezolizumab (anti-PD-L1) treatment. The receptors shown here come from a man in his sixties with urothelial cancer.

This chain connects TRBV19 to TRBJ2-7; maybe TRBD2 (6 bases). Germline assignment: CDR1 LNHDA and CDR2 SQIVND (reference sequence). The V end lost 3 bases, the J end lost 1 base, and 25 bases lay between the germline ends. This CDR3 is 19 amino acids long. CDR3 residues: CASSIGWRGRRQSSYEQYF. DNA for the CDR3: TGTGCCAGTAGTATCGGTTGGAGGGGACGGCGGCAGTCATCCTACGAGCAGTACTTC.

The V call is TRBV6-1, the J call TRBJ2-2; D call uncertain. The CDR3 covers 14 residues. The germline V gene encodes CDR1 MNHNS and CDR2 SASEGT. V lost 4 bases, J lost 1 base, and 7 bases lay in between. As DNA, the CDR3 is TGTGCCAGCAGTGCCGACTTGAACACCGGGGAGCTGTTTTTT. This encodes CASSADLNTGELFF.

The V gene is TRBV11-2, the J gene TRBJ2-7; the D is unclear. The germline CDR1 and CDR2 sequences are SGHAT and FQNNGV. Trimming cost V 5 bases and J 0 bases, with 14 bases left between them. The CDR3 runs to 15 residues. CDR3 DNA sequence: TGTGCCAGCAGCCCTTTAAGCAGAGGCTCCTACGAGCAGTACTTC. This encodes CASSPLSRGSYEQYF.

V usage is TRBV27 and J usage is TRBJ2-5; 9 nucleotides line up with TRBD1. Germline V gives CDR1 MNHEY, CDR2 SMNVEV (reference sequence). V gave up 3 bases and J gave up 5 bases; unmatched junction bases: 4. The CDR3 has 14 amino acids. CDR3 in DNA: TGTGCCAGCAGTTTGGACAGGGGTGAGGAGACCCAGTACTTC. Translated: CASSLDRGEETQYF.

The chain joins TRBV28 to TRBJ1-2; no clear D. In germline, CDR1 is MDHEN, CDR2 SYDVKM. The CDR3 is 13 amino acids. Trimming removed 3 bases at V and 7 bases at J, with 12 bases between. CDR3 coding DNA: TGTGCCAGCAGTTTGGGCCTCGTTCTTGGCTACACCTTC. Translated: CASSLGLVLGYTF.

This CDR3 is CASSFARGSTDTQYF. The DNA of the CDR3 is TGCGCCAGCAGCTTCGCCAGGGGTAGCACAGATACGCAGTATTTT. V gene TRBV5-1 combines with J gene TRBJ2-3; tentatively, D is TRBD1 (6 bases). V lost 2 bases and J lost 0, with 10 bases in between. This CDR3 region has 15 residues. Germline lookup yields CDR1 SGHRS and CDR2 YFSETQ.

V is TRBV30 and J is TRBJ1-5, with a tentative D call TRBD1 (6 bases). Trimming took off 2 bases at V and 6 bases at J, with 23 bases between the two ends. Germline V gene lookup returns CDR1 GTSNPN and CDR2 SVGIG (reference sequence). This CDR3 is built from 17 residues. As DNA, the CDR3 is TGTGCCTGGAGTATCCCCCCCCCTAGACAGGACACTCAGCCCCAGCATTTT. This sequence encodes CAWSIPPPRQDTQPQHF.

This clone was found a few times. The V call is TRBV6-6, the J call TRBJ1-5; 9 bases map to TRBD1. CDR3 length: 14 amino acids. CDR1 is MNHNY and CDR2 is SVGAGI in the germline V gene (reference sequence). V was pared by 6 bases and J by 2 bases, with 2 bases of the junction left unmatched. CDR3 sequence reads: CASSRTGGNQPQHF. The CDR3 nucleotides are TGTGCCAGCAGCCGGACAGGGGGCAATCAGCCCCAGCATTTT.

This chain uses TRBV6-5 with TRBJ1-2, with D possibly TRBD1 on 6 matching bases. The ends were cut back, 0 bases at V and 12 bases at J, with 14 bases in the middle. The germline gives CDR1 MNHEY, CDR2 SVGAGI. This CDR3 is 13 amino acids long. CDR3 nucleotide sequence: TGTGCCAGCAGTTACTCGACAGGCTCGGGCCACACCTTC. Encoded protein: CASSYSTGSGHTF.

The chain employs TRBV10-3 and TRBJ1-1; D not resolved. Germline V lookup: CDR1 ENHRY, CDR2 SYGVKD. The CDR3 length is 14 residues. Trimming pared 4 bases from V and 5 bases from J, leaving 14 bases between. CDR3 residues: CAISGAGIGTEAFF. For the CDR3, the DNA is TGTGCCATCAGTGGGGCCGGGATTGGGACTGAAGCTTTCTTT.

V gene TRBV6-5 combines with J gene TRBJ1-6, with TRBD1 matching over 8 bases. CDR3 length: 14 amino acids. V was clipped by 5 bases and J by 7 bases; unmatched bases: 4. Germline CDR1 MNHEY, CDR2 SVGAGI. CDR3 sequence (DNA): TGTGCCAGCAGTGACCGGGACAGGAATTCACCCCTCCACTTT. Translating it yields CASSDRDRNSPLHF.

The chain is built from TRBV18 and TRBJ1-2, with a possible D match to TRBD1 (6 bases). The CDR3 loop spans 15 amino acids. The V end was cut by 5 bases, the J end by 3 bases, with 16 bases between. The V gene's germline CDR1 is KGHSH and CDR2 LQKENI. CDR3 amino acids: CASSYVQGGDYGYTF. The CDR3 DNA sequence: TGTGCCAGCTCATACGTACAGGGAGGGGACTATGGCTACACCTTC.

In its sample, this clone was seen a few times. V gene TRBV7-9 combines with J gene TRBJ2-4; weak D call: TRBD1 (5 bases). Trimming took 5 bases from V and 9 from J, leaving 11 bases between them. The CDR3 consists of 12 residues. Germline CDR1 and CDR2: SEHNR and FQNEAQ (reference sequence). CDR3: CASSEGEAIQYF. CDR3 DNA: TGTGCCAGCAGCGAAGGGGAAGCCATTCAGTACTTC.

This clone was counted between two and nine times. The V gene is TRBV5-1, the J gene TRBJ2-2, with D possibly TRBD2 on 6 matching bases. Germline lookup yields CDR1 SGHRS and CDR2 YFSETQ. This CDR3 is built from 14 residues. Trimming took off 6 bases at V and 6 bases at J, with 15 bases between the two ends. Here the CDR3 reads CASNIGGLAGELFF. CDR3 nucleotides: TGCGCCAGCAATATCGGGGGATTGGCCGGGGAGCTGTTTTTT.

This clone was detected only once. The V and J genes are TRBV5-1 and TRBJ2-5, with a weak D call TRBD2 (5 bases). The CDR3 has 14 amino acids. Germline V gives CDR1 SGHRS, CDR2 YFSETQ. V was clipped by 0 bases and J by 2 bases, with 8 bases between them. Here the CDR3 DNA reads TGCGCCAGCAGCTTGGGAGGGATTCAAGAGACCCAGTACTTC. This gives the protein CASSLGGIQETQYF. The whole variable domain, filled in from reference TRBV5-1 and TRBJ2-5, reads KAGVTQTPRYLIKTRGQQVTLSCSPISGHRSVSWYQQTPGQGLQFLFEYFSETQRNKGNFPGRFSGRQFSNSRSEMNVSTLELGDSALYLCASSLGGIQETQYFGPGTRLLVL.

The genes are TRBV28 and TRBJ1-5; no reliable D call. The length of the CDR3 is 18 residues. Germline V lookup: CDR1 MDHEN, CDR2 SYDVKM. Trimming removed 5 bases from V and 0 bases from J, with 20 bases in between. The CDR3: CASSRMSLSGYSNQPQHF. As DNA, the CDR3 is TGTGCCAGCAGTCGGATGTCCCTCAGCGGGTATAGCAATCAGCCCCAGCATTTT.

This chain uses TRBV28 with TRBJ2-1; 9 bases align to TRBD2. V was pared by 1 base and J by 7 bases, with 8 bases of the junction left unmatched. The CDR3 totals 16 residues. Germline V gene lookup returns CDR1 MDHEN and CDR2 SYDVKM. In nucleotides, the CDR3 is TGTGCCAGCAGTTTATCCGGAGCGGGAGGATGGAATGAGCAGTTCTTC. Encoded protein: CASSLSGAGGWNEQFF.

This sequence joins TRBV28 and TRBJ2-5; TRBD2 matches 12 bases. V lost 6 bases to trimming and J lost 5 bases; unmatched junction nucleotides: 7. Germline V gene data show CDR1 as MDHEN and CDR2 as SYDVKM. This CDR3 is built from 15 residues. The DNA of the CDR3 is TGTGCCAGCAGCCCGGGGCTAGCGGGGGGGGAGACCCAGTACTTC. Translation gives CASSPGLAGGETQYF.

V gene TRBV5-1 combines with J gene TRBJ1-1; a possible D gene is TRBD1 (6 bases). CDR1 is SGHRS and CDR2 is YFSETQ in the germline V gene. This CDR3 is 15 amino acids long. Trimming pared 3 bases from V and 2 bases from J, leaving 14 bases between. CDR3 residues: CASSSGGAYNTEAFF. The CDR3 DNA reads as TGCGCCAGCAGCTCGGGGGGGGCTTACAACACTGAAGCTTTCTTT.

The chain joins TRBV13 to TRBJ2-7; TRBD2 is a possible D gene (6 bases). V lost 5 bases and J lost 10, with 30 bases in between. CDR1 PRHDT and CDR2 FYEKMQ come from the germline V gene (reference sequence). The CDR3 consists of 17 residues. The CDR3 loop reads CASSLAGFGSGMVKQYF. Written as DNA, the CDR3 is TGTGCCAGCAGCCTAGCAGGATTCGGTAGCGGAATGGTGAAACAGTACTTC.

This clone turned up a few times. The chain recombines TRBV2 with TRBJ1-1; the D is unclear. The CDR3 has 11 residues. V was shortened by 7 bases and J by 1 base, with 4 bases between the two germline ends. Per germline, CDR1 SNHLY and CDR2 FYNNEI. CDR3 amino acids: CASNRNTEAFF. The CDR3 coding sequence is TGTGCCAGCAATCGGAACACTGAAGCTTTCTTT.

This chain connects TRBV5-4 to TRBJ1-2; no clear D gene. V lost 0 bases to trimming and J lost 3 bases, with 15 bases between them. The CDR3 totals 16 residues. The germline CDR1 and CDR2 sequences are SGHNT and YYREEE (reference sequence). CDR3 DNA sequence: TGTGCCAGCAGCTTGGAAGGCTCAGGATCTTACTATGGCTACACCTTC. Amino acid sequence: CASSLEGSGSYYGYTF.

The J gene is TRBJ1-4, the V gene TRBV6-5, with a weak D call TRBD1 (5 bases). Germline V gene data show CDR1 as MNHEY and CDR2 as SVGAGI. The germline V and J ends were trimmed by 7 bases and 0 bases, with 9 bases remaining between them. CDR3 length: 14 amino acids. The CDR3 is CASKKTATNEKLFF. The DNA of the CDR3 is TGTGCCAGCAAAAAGACAGCAACTAATGAAAAACTGTTTTTT.

This clone showed up just once. The chain recombines TRBV6-5 with TRBJ1-1, with D possibly matching TRBD1 (5 bases). Trimming left V 5 bases short and J 4 bases short, with 11 bases between. The CDR3 sequence is 13 residues long. Germline lookup yields CDR1 MNHEY and CDR2 SVGAGI. CDR3 loop: CASSRDRITEAFF. In nucleotides, the CDR3 is TGTGCCAGCAGTCGAGACAGAATCACTGAAGCTTTCTTT.

V usage is TRBV6-1 and J usage is TRBJ1-1; 8 nucleotides match TRBD1. The V gene's germline CDR1 is MNHNS and CDR2 SASEGT. With 9 bases clipped from V and 2 bases from J, the junction kept 8 bases outside the gene matches. CDR3 length: 14 amino acids. CDR3 amino acids: CASTRQGSNTEAFF. CDR3 DNA: TGTGCCAGTACACGACAGGGGTCCAACACTGAAGCTTTCTTT.